These 8 T cell receptor beta chains were sequenced from one sample in a study of shared clonotypes between healthy human individuals. This table comes from immunoSEQ multiplex PCR, and its TCRdb copy is limited to in-frame clones, with some not included. The sample yields 2 million to 2.5 million clones, over 85% seen once. What was sequenced was naive CD4+ T cells from PBMCs. Indicated subset: CD45RA+ positively selected. The receptors were sampled from a man aged 18 to 35 in good health. Some clones in this sample may be carry-over from other donors' samples.

This chain connects TRBV29-1 to TRBJ1-1; D gene ambiguous. V was cut by 4 bases and J by 4 bases, with 13 bases left in between. The CDR3 sequence is 13 residues long. Germline values: CDR1 SQVTM, CDR2 ANQGSEA. The CDR3 DNA reads TGCAGCGTTGGTACGATCCGAAGCACTGAAGCTTTCTTT. This codes for CSVGTIRSTEAFF.

The rearrangement links TRBV2 to TRBJ2-7; 11 nucleotides align to TRBD1. There are 15 residues in the CDR3. V lost 1 base, J lost 5 bases, and 4 bases stayed unmatched. Looked up from germline, CDR1 is SNHLY and CDR2 is FYNNEI. CDR3 amino acids: CASSEVGTGGDEQYF. The CDR3 DNA reads as TGTGCCAGCAGTGAAGTTGGGACAGGGGGGGACGAGCAGTACTTC. Complete variable domain (other parts from reference TRBV2 and TRBJ2-7): EPEVTQTPSHQVTQMGQEVILRCVPISNHLYFYWYRQILGQKVEFLVSFYNNEISEKSEIFDDQFSVERPDGSNFTLKIRSTKLEDSAMYFCASSEVGTGGDEQYFGPGTRLTVT.

The chain joins TRBV7-9 to TRBJ2-5; TRBD2 is a possible D gene (5 bases). This CDR3 has 13 amino acids. CDR1 SEHNR and CDR2 FQNEAQ come from the germline V gene (reference sequence). V was clipped by 2 bases and J by 7 bases, with 11 bases between them. CDR3 DNA: TGTGCCAGCAGCTTAAAAGGGAGATGGACCCAGTACTTC. Encoded protein: CASSLKGRWTQYF.

The chain is built from TRBV7-2 and TRBJ2-6; D not certain. CDR1 is SGHTA, CDR2 FQGNSA, per germline. The CDR3 sequence is 15 residues long. V was shortened by 5 bases and J by 0 bases, with 8 bases between the two germline ends. The chain's CDR3 is CASSPRYSGANVLTF. Written as DNA, the CDR3 is TGTGCCAGCAGCCCCCGTTACTCTGGGGCCAACGTCCTGACTTTC.

The V call is TRBV10-3, the J call TRBJ1-5; 9 bases agree with TRBD1. The junction had 6 bases not matched to a gene; V was cut back by 10 bases and J by 5 bases. The CDR3 length is 13 residues. Germline CDR1 ENHRY, CDR2 SYGVKD. This chain's CDR3 is CATRTGAHQPQHF. CDR3 coding DNA: TGTGCCACCCGGACAGGGGCGCATCAGCCCCAGCATTTT.

The V gene is TRBV7-3, the J gene TRBJ2-2, with no clear D. Trimming took off 5 bases at V and 2 bases at J, with 12 bases between the two ends. The CDR3 is 15 residues long. Germline-derived CDR1 and CDR2 are SGHTA and FQGTGA. The CDR3 DNA follows: TGTGCCAGCAGCCCCGATGTACGAAACACCGGGGAGCTGTTTTTT. Amino acids: CASSPDVRNTGELFF.

The chain is built from TRBV6-6 and TRBJ1-1; 10 bases line up with TRBD1. This CDR3 region has 14 residues. Germline CDR1 and CDR2: MNHNY and SVGAGI (reference sequence). V dropped 5 bases and J dropped 3; count of bases not matched to a gene: 3. CDR3 loop: CASSGGQGDTEAFF. CDR3 bases: TGTGCCAGCAGTGGCGGACAGGGGGACACTGAAGCTTTCTTT.

This chain joins TRBV2 and TRBJ1-5, with a weak D call TRBD1 (5 bases). The CDR3 spans 14 residues. CDR1 is SNHLY and CDR2 is FYNNEI in the germline V gene. Trimming left V 4 bases short and J 7 bases short, with 14 bases between. CDR3 in DNA: TGTGCCAGCAGTGTCACAGGAGGGAGCCAGCCCCAGCATTTT. Its translation: CASSVTGGSQPQHF.